Following are 10 T cell receptor beta chains from one sample sequenced in a study of blood T cell repertoires in COVID-19 (dated by TCRdb to 2020 to 2021). Library preparation employed the immunoSEQ multiplex PCR assay. The table comes from immuneACCESS by way of TCRdb, which keeps in-frame sequences with V and J called. Part of the clones is missing from these tables; in studies checked, under half for an unresolved V gene and the rest for unknown reasons. In this sample the table shows about 280,000 clones, roughly 85% of which occur a single time. 4.5% to 6% of the sample belongs to the ten largest clones. Sequenced sample: peripheral blood. All receptors come from a man aged 45 to 65 with active or convalescent COVID-19.

This sequence joins TRBV4-1 and TRBJ1-1, with D hard to call. There are 13 residues in the CDR3. V was clipped by 1 base and J by 4 bases, with 7 bases between them. Germline V lookup: CDR1 MGHRA, CDR2 YSYEKL. CDR3 coding DNA: TGCGCCAGCAGCCAAGCGGGGTTCACTGAAGCTTTCTTT. Encoded protein: CASSQAGFTEAFF.

The chain employs TRBV18 and TRBJ2-5; possibly TRBD2 for D (6 bases). CDR1 and CDR2 (germline): KGHSH, LQKENI. Trimming left V 6 bases short and J 9 bases short, with 23 bases between. The CDR3 covers 15 residues. The CDR3 DNA sequence: TGTGCCAGCTCGGGGCGGGATTTGCAGCAGGAGCCCCAGTACTTC. This gives the protein CASSGRDLQQEPQYF.

The chain is built from TRBV5-6 and TRBJ1-3; D remains unclear. The CDR3 spans 14 residues. V shed 9 bases and J shed 2 bases, with 15 bases lying between them. Germline CDR1 SGHDT, CDR2 YYEEEE. The CDR3 loop is CATKSGRAGNTIYF. The CDR3 DNA sequence: TGTGCCACCAAGTCGGGGAGGGCTGGAAACACCATATATTTT.

The genes are TRBV9 and TRBJ2-1, with a tentative D call TRBD2 (6 bases). The V gene's germline CDR1 is SGDLS and CDR2 YYNGEE. CDR3 length: 15 amino acids. V gave up 0 bases and J gave up 7 bases, with 14 bases separating them. In DNA form, the CDR3 reads TGTGCCAGCAGCGTAGTTGCGGGAACAATAAATGAGCAGTTCTTC. Translating gives CASSVVAGTINEQFF. The full variable domain, completed using reference TRBV9 and TRBJ2-1, is DSGVTQTPKHLITATGQRVTLRCSPRSGDLSVYWYQQSLDQGLQFLIQYYNGEERAKGNILERFSAQQFPDLHSELNLSSLELGDSALYFCASSVVAGTINEQFFGPGTRLTVL.

This clone was detected a few times. This rearrangement joins TRBV19 to TRBJ1-1; D is unresolved. CDR3 length: 19 amino acids. V was pared by 4 bases and J by 1 base, with 25 bases between. CDR1 is LNHDA, CDR2 SQIVND, per germline (reference sequence). DNA for the CDR3: TGTGCCAGTAGTAGGTCGGGGTTTCAGAACTCGGGCCGGAACACTGAAGCTTTCTTT. It specifies CASSRSGFQNSGRNTEAFF.

V gene TRBV28 combines with J gene TRBJ2-1; 7 nucleotides line up with TRBD1. After removal of 5 bases from V and 0 bases from J, the junction contained 4 bases not matched to a gene. Germline CDR1 and CDR2: MDHEN and SYDVKM. This CDR3 has 15 residues. The CDR3 DNA reads TGTGCCAGCAGTCAGGGACAGATCTCCTACAATGAGCAGTTCTTC. Its protein product is CASSQGQISYNEQFF.

The chain joins TRBV5-4 to TRBJ1-4; 8 bases match TRBD1. The length of the CDR3 is 15 residues. Germline values: CDR1 SGHNT, CDR2 YYREEE (reference sequence). V lost 4 bases and J lost 1; bases outside the gene matches: 3. CDR3 DNA sequence: TGTGCCAGCAGCAGAGGACAGGGAACTAATGAAAAACTGTTTTTT. Translated, it gives CASSRGQGTNEKLFF.

V usage is TRBV27 and J usage is TRBJ2-7, with D possibly TRBD2 on 6 matching bases. Germline lookup yields CDR1 MNHEY and CDR2 SMNVEV (reference sequence). The CDR3 has 13 amino acids. Trimming shortened V by 4 bases and J by 5 bases, and 12 bases separated the two germline ends. CDR3 nucleotides: TGTGCCAGCAGTTCGGGGGACCCGAACGAGCAGTACTTC. This codes for CASSSGDPNEQYF.

The chain employs TRBV7-9 and TRBJ2-1; TRBD2 matches 15 bases. Germline V gene lookup returns CDR1 SEHNR and CDR2 FQNEAQ (reference sequence). There are 16 residues in the CDR3. The ends lost 5 bases at V and 8 bases at J; junction bases unmatched: 7. Written as DNA, the CDR3 is TGTGCCAGCAGCCTGGGACTAGCGGGAGGTAGGGATGAGCAGTTCTTC. Protein sequence: CASSLGLAGGRDEQFF.

The chain employs TRBV7-6 and TRBJ2-3; 7 bases are a match to TRBD2. After removal of 4 bases from V and 2 bases from J, the junction contained 9 bases not matched to a gene. The CDR3 is made up of 16 amino acids. Looked up from germline, CDR1 is SGHVS and CDR2 is FNYEAQ. The CDR3 DNA follows: TGTGCCAGCAGCTCCGGAGCGGGGCCTCTCACAGATACGCAGTATTTT. It codes for CASSSGAGPLTDTQYF.